The present T cell receptor (beta chain) was sequenced within a study of blood T cell repertoires in COVID-19. Generated by immunoSEQ multiplex PCR, the TCRdb table keeps only in-frame clones and is missing some. The repertoire holds about 300,000 clones, with approximately 88% as singletons. Trimming took 1 base from V and 2 from J; bases not matched to a gene: 2. There are 14 residues in the CDR3. The germline gives CDR1 SGHRS, CDR2 YFSETQ. Concerning this clone: This clone may be a read error of a much larger clone one base away.

The clonotype comes from a woman aged 25-40 years who had recovered from COVID-19. Specimen: peripheral blood. The rearrangement uses TRBV5-1 and TRBJ1-2; 7 bases fit TRBD1. CDR3 bases: TGCGCCAGCAGCTTGACAGGGGTGAACTATGGCTACACCTTC. Protein sequence: CASSLTGVNYGYTF. Drawing the rest from reference TRBV5-1 and TRBJ1-2, the complete variable domain is KAGVTQTPRYLIKTRGQQVTLSCSPISGHRSVSWYQQTPGQGLQFLFEYFSETQRNKGNFPGRFSGRQFSNSRSEMNVSTLELGDSALYLCASSLTGVNYGYTFGSGTRLTVV.